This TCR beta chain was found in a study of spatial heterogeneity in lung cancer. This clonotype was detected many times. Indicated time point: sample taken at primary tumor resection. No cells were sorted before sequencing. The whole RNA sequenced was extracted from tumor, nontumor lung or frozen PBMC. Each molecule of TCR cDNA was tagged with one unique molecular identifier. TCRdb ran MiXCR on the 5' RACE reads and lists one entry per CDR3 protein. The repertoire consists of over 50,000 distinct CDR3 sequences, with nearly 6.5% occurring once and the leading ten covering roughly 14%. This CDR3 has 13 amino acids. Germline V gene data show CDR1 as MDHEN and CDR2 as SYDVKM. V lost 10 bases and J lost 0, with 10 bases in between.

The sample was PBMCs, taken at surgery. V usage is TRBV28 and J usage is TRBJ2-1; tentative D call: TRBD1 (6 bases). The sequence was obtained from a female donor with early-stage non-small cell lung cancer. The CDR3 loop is CAIDRSSYNEQFF. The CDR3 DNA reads TGTGCCATCGACAGGAGCTCCTACAATGAGCAGTTCTTC.